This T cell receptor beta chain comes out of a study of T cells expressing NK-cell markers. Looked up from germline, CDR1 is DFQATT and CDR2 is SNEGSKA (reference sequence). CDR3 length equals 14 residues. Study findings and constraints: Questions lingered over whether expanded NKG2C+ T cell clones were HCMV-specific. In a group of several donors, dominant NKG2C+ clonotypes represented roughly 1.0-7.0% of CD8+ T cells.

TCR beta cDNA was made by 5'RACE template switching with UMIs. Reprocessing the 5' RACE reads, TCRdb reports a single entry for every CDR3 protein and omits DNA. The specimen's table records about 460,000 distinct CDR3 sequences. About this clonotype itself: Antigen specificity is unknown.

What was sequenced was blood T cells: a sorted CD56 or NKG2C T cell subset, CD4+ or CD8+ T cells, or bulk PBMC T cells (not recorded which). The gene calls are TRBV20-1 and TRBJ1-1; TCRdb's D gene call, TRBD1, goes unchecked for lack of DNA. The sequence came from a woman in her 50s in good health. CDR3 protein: CSARETGLRQEAFF.